This T cell receptor (beta chain) was profiled in a study of control samples from healthy donors and cancer patients. Sequenced by immunoSEQ multiplex PCR; TCRdb stores in-frame clones only, minus some. The sample includes 130,000 or so clones, approximately 88% of them seen just once. V was trimmed by 1 base and J by 5 bases, leaving 14 bases between them. CDR3 size: 15 residues. Germline values: CDR1 LNHDA, CDR2 SQIVND (reference sequence). The TCR comes from a man aged 50-60 years in good health. The material sequenced was blood. The gene calls are TRBV19 and TRBJ1-1; D gene uncertain. The DNA for the CDR3 is TGTGCCAGTAGTATAGGGGGAGGGATTTGGACTGAAGCTTTCTTT. It codes for CASSIGGGIWTEAFF.